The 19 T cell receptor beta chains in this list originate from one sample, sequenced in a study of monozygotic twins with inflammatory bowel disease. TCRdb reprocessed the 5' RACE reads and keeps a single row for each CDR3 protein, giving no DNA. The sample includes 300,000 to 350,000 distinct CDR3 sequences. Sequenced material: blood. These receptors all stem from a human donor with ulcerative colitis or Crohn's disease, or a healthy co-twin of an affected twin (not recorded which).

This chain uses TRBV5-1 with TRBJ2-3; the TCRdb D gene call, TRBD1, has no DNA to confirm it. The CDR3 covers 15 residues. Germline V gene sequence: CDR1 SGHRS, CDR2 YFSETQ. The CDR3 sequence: CASSLGSGRTDTQYF.

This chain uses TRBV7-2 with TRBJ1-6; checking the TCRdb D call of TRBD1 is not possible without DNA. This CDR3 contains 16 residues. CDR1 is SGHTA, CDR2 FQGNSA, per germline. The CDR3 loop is CASSLREQGKNSPLHF.

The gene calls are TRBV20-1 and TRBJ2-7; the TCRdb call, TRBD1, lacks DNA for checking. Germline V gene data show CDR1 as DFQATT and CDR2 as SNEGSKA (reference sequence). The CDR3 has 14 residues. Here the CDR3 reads CSARGRDRIYEQYF.

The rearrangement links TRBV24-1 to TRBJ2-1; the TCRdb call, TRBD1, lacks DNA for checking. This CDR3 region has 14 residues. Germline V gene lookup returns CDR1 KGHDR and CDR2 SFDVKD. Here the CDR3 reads CATSGREGYNEQFF.

This CDR3 is CASSLAWGGAYNEQFF. The chain joins TRBV5-1 to TRBJ2-1; TCRdb's D call of TRBD1 is untestable without DNA. The CDR3 extends over 16 amino acids. The germline V gene has CDR1 SGHRS and CDR2 YFSETQ.

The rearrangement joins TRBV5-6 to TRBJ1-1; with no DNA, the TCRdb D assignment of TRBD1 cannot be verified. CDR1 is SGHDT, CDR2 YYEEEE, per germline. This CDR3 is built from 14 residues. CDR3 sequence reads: CASSRGQLNTEAFF.

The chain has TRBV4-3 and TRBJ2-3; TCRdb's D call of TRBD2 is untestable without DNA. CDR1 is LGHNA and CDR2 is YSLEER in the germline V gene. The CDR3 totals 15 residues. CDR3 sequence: CASSQDTSRADTQYF.

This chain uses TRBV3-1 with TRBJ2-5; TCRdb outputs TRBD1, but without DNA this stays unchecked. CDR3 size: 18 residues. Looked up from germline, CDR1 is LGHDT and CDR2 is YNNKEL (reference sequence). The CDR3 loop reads CASSLFNRGTGGRETQYF.

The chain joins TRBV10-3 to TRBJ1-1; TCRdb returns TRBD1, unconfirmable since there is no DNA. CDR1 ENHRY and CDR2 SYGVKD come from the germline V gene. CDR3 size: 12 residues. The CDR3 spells CAIRKGETEAFF.

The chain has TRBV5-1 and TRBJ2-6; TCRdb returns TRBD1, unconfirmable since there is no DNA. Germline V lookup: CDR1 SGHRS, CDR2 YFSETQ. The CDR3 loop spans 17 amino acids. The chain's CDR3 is CASSLGQGLSGANVLTF.

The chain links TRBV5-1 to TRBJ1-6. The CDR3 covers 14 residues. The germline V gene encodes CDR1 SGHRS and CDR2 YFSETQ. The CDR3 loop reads CASSFERNNSPLHF.

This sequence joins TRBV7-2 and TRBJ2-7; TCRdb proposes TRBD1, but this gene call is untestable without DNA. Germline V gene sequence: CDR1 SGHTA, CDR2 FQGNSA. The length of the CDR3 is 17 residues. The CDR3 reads CASSLSSGAAAPYEQYF.

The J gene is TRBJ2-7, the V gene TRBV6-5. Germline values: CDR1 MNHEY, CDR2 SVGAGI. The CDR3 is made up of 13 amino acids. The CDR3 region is CASSRLENYEQYF.

CDR3 sequence reads: CASSGTGFTDTQYF. The V gene is TRBV9, the J gene TRBJ2-3; the TCRdb D gene call, TRBD1, has no DNA to confirm it. The CDR3 length is 14 residues. The germline V gene encodes CDR1 SGDLS and CDR2 YYNGEE. The complete variable domain, with remaining parts taken from reference TRBV9 and TRBJ2-3, reads DSGVTQTPKHLITATGQRVTLRCSPRSGDLSVYWYQQSLDQGLQFLIQYYNGEERAKGNILERFSAQQFPDLHSELNLSSLELGDSALYFCASSGTGFTDTQYFGPGTRLTVL.

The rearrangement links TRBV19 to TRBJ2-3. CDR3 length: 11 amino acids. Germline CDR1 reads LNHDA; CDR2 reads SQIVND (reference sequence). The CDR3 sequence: CASSIKSTQYF.

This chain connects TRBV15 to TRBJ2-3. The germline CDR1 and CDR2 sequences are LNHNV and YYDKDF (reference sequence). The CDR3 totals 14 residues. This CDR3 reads CATSRELAADTQYF.

The CDR3: CAGHPGGNSPLHF. The rearrangement joins TRBV30 to TRBJ1-6; TCRdb calls TRBD1, which cannot be checked without DNA. CDR3 length: 13 amino acids. Per germline, CDR1 GTSNPN and CDR2 SVGIG (reference sequence).

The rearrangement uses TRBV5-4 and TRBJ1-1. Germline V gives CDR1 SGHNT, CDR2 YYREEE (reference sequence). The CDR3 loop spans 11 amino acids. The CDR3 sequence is CASSSHTEAFF.

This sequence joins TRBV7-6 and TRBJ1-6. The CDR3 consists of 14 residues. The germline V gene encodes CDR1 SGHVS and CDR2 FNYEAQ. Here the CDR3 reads CASSLNEGGSPLHF.